These 13 T cell receptor beta chains originate from one sample sequenced in a study of CD8+CD57+ T cells in acquired aplastic anemia. Both TCR beta VDJ combination and CDR3 sequence profiling were carried out. Genomic DNA was the template for this profiling. TCRdb fed the reads into MiXCR, producing one record per CDR3 protein. This sample has approximately 380,000 distinct CDR3 sequences, with 60% to 80% found just once. Sequencing was done on a sample of sorted CD4+, CD8+, or CD8+CD57+ T cells (not recorded which) from PBMCs. These TCRs come from a human donor in good health, serving as a control.

This chain joins TRBV7-8 and TRBJ2-7, with D tentatively TRBD1 (7 bases). This CDR3 contains 13 residues. CDR1 and CDR2 (germline): SGHVS, FQNEAQ. With 3 bases removed from V and 12 bases from J, the gap between germline ends came to 18 bases. CDR3 DNA: TGTGCCAGCAGCTTTGCAGACAGGGAGGTGCCGTACTTC. Protein product: CASSFADREVPYF.

This sequence joins TRBV7-2 and TRBJ2-2; D is unresolved. The length of the CDR3 is 15 residues. Trimming left V 5 bases short and J 17 bases short, with 27 bases between. Germline CDR1 reads SGHTA; CDR2 reads FQGNSA. CDR3 region: CASSPLGGLSGEKFF. CDR3 nucleotides: TGTGCCAGCAGCCCCCTGGGTGGTCTATCCGGTGAAAAATTTTTT.

This clonotype has only one observation. The gene calls are TRBV7-6 and TRBJ2-6; weak D call: TRBD1 (6 bases). Germline V CDR1 and CDR2: SGHVS, FNYEAQ. The CDR3 sequence is 13 residues long. The V gene lost 8 bases and the J gene lost 16 bases, with 21 bases spanning the gap. Here the CDR3 DNA reads TGTGCCAGCGGCGGCGATGGGGGCAACGGGCTGACTTTC. Translation gives CASGGDGGNGLTF.

In this sample, this clonotype turned up once. Its ends do not fully match the called genes, so a read error is possible. The chain couples TRBV7-2 to TRBJ1-2; D gene unclear. Germline V gene data show CDR1 as SGHTA and CDR2 as FQGNSA. This CDR3 has 14 amino acids. DNA for the CDR3: TGTGCCAGCAGCTTCGCCACCTTGAATGTCAACTATGGCTTC. Translation gives CASSFATLNVNYGF.

This rearrangement joins TRBV5-6 to TRBJ1-5; D gene uncertain. The CDR3 sequence is 14 residues long. Germline loops: CDR1 SGHDT, CDR2 YYEEEE. V dropped 0 bases and J dropped 6 bases, with 10 bases sitting between them. The CDR3 sequence: CASSLGGEGQPQHF. The CDR3 coding sequence is TGTGCCAGCAGCTTGGGTGGAGAAGGTCAGCCCCAGCATTTT. Full variable domain (rest looked up from reference TRBV5-6 and TRBJ1-5): DAGVTQSPTHLIKTRGQQVTLRCSPKSGHDTVSWYQQALGQGPQFIFQYYEEEERQRGNFPDRFSGHQFPNYSSELNVNALLLGDSALYLCASSLGGEGQPQHFGDGTRLSIL.

This clonotype was counted at least ten times. This chain joins TRBV12-3 or TRBV12-4 and TRBJ1-2, with TRBD1 matching 7 bases. The V and J ends lost 3 bases and 3 bases, in that order; junction bases with no gene match: 4. The CDR3 loop spans 14 amino acids. Written as DNA, the CDR3 is TGTGCCAGCAGTTTCTCAGGGGGAGACTATGGCTACACCTTC. Protein: CASSFSGGDYGYTF.

This clonotype occurred once. The germline gene is not matched at one end of the junction; a read error may be the cause. The chain recombines TRBV7-2 with TRBJ1-1, with D tentatively TRBD1 (6 bases). CDR3 size: 14 residues. Germline-derived CDR1 and CDR2 are SGHTA and FQGNSA. The CDR3 reads CASHGGRQKTEAFF. Written as DNA, the CDR3 is TGTGCCAGCCACGGGGGCAGACAAAAGACTGAAGCCTTCTTT.

This chain joins TRBV4-2 and TRBJ2-1, with D possibly TRBD1 on 5 matching bases. Germline CDR1 is LGHNA and CDR2 is YNFKEQ. Trimming left V 5 bases short and J 6 bases short, with 14 bases between. The CDR3 loop spans 14 amino acids. The CDR3 sequence: CASSRYRYGNEQFF. DNA of the CDR3: TGTGCCAGCAGCAGATACAGGTATGGCAATGAGCAGTTCTTC.

This clonotype was seen more than once but under ten times. The chain links TRBV20-1 to TRBJ2-5, with D tentatively TRBD1 or TRBD2 (6 bases each). Trimming removed 5 bases from V and 2 bases from J, with 18 bases in between. The CDR3 is 15 amino acids. Germline CDR1 reads DFQATT; CDR2 reads SNEGSKA (reference sequence). CDR3 DNA sequence: TGCAGTGCTGTTCCTTACCAGGGGACTCAAGAGACCCAGTACTTC. Translating it yields CSAVPYQGTQETQYF.

Details on this clonotype: The junction shows a germline mismatch at one end, possibly a read error. V and J are TRBV5-1 and TRBJ2-1; D unresolved. This CDR3 contains 18 residues. Germline loops: CDR1 SGHRS, CDR2 YFSETQ. The CDR3, as DNA: TGTGCCAGCAGCAGAGATCTAGTGGGGTTAGGCTCCTACAATGAGCAGTTCTTC. This sequence encodes CASSRDLVGLGSYNEQFF.

This clonotype has at least ten counts. This chain joins TRBV5-8 and TRBJ1-5; 11 nucleotides align to TRBD1. Germline values: CDR1 SGHTS, CDR2 YDEGEE. Trimming cost V 4 bases and J 0 bases; bases outside gene matches: 9. The length of the CDR3 is 18 residues. This chain's CDR3 is CASSAGTGGDSSNQPQHF. The CDR3 nucleotides read TGTGCCAGCAGCGCCGGGACAGGGGGTGACTCTAGCAATCAGCCCCAGCATTTT.

This clonotype was observed many times. V and J are TRBV7-2 and TRBJ2-3; weak D call: TRBD1 (5 bases). Looked up from germline, CDR1 is SGHTA and CDR2 is FQGNSA. Between the trimmed V and J ends, which lost 5 bases and 2 bases, there was a span of 14 bases. This CDR3 has 15 amino acids. The CDR3 sequence: CASSESGWITDTQYF. As DNA, the CDR3 is TGTGCCAGCAGCGAATCAGGGTGGATCACAGATACGCAGTATTTT.

There are many counts of this clonotype. The gene calls are TRBV9 and TRBJ2-7, with D unclear. The CDR3 is 12 amino acids. The V gene lost 0 bases and the J gene lost 5 bases, with 6 bases spanning the gap. In germline, CDR1 is SGDLS, CDR2 YYNGEE. The CDR3 DNA reads as TGTGCCAGCAGCGTAGCCGAGGACGAGCAGTACTTC. This sequence encodes CASSVAEDEQYF.